This T cell receptor (beta chain) was sequenced in a study of shared clonotypes between healthy human individuals. The assay was immunoSEQ multiplex PCR, and TCRdb's table has in-frame clones only and misses some. The sample shows 2 million to 2.5 million clones, 85% to 95% of them seen only once. The TCR originated in a man aged 18 to 30 in good health. Some clones in this sample may be carry-over from other donors' samples. Sequencing used naive CD4+ T cells from PBMCs. Subset of the sample: CD45RA+ positively selected.

CDR3 region: CASSRGGSNQPQHF. The CDR3 DNA follows: TGTGCCAGCAGTCGGGGGGGTAGCAATCAGCCCCAGCATTTT. This chain uses TRBV28 with TRBJ1-5; perhaps TRBD1 as D (5 bases). This CDR3 contains 14 residues. Per germline, CDR1 MDHEN and CDR2 SYDVKM. V lost 5 bases and J 0 bases, leaving 8 bases between the germline ends.